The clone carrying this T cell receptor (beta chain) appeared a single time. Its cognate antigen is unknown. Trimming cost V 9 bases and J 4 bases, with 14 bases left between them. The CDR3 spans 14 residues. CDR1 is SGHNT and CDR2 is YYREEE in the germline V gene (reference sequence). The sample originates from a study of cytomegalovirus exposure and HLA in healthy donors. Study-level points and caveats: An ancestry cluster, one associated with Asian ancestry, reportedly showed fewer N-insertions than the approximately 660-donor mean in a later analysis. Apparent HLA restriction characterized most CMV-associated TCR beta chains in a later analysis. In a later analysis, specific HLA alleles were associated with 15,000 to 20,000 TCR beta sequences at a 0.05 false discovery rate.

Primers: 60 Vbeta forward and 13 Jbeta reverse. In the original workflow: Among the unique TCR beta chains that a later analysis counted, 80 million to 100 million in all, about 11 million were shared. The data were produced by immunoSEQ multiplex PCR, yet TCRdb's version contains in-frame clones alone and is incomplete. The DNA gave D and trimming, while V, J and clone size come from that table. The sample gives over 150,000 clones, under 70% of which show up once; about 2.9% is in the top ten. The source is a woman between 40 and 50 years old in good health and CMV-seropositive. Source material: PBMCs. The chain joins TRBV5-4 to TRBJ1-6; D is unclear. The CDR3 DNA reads TGTGCCATTTATTTTGGACTGTATAATTCACCCCTCCACTTT. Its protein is CAIYFGLYNSPLHF.